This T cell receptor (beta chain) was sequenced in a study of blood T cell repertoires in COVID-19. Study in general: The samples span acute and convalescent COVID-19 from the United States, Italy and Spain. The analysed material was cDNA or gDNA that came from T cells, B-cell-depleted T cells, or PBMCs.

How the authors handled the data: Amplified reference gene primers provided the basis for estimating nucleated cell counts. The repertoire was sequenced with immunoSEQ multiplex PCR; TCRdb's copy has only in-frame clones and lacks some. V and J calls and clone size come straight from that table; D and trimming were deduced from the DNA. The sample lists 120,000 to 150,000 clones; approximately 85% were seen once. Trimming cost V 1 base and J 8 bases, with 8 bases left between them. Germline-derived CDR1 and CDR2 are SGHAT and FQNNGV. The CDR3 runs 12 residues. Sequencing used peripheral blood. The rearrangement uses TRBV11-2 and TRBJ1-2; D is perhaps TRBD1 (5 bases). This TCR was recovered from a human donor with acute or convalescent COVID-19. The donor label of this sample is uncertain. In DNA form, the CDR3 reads TGTGCCAGCAGCTTAGCCAGGGAAGGCTACACCTTC. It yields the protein CASSLAREGYTF.